These 15 T cell receptor beta chains came from one sample sequenced in a study of blood T cell repertoires in COVID-19. Generated by immunoSEQ multiplex PCR, the TCRdb table keeps only in-frame clones and is missing some. The sample shows 130,000 to 150,000 clones, about 85% of them seen only once. The sample taken for sequencing was PBMCs or T cells enriched from blood (not recorded which). All receptors derive from a woman in her forties who had recovered from COVID-19.

The chain links TRBV5-1 to TRBJ2-7; 10 nucleotides line up with TRBD2. V dropped 4 bases and J dropped 3; count of bases not matched to a gene: 4. This CDR3 has 14 amino acids. The germline V gene has CDR1 SGHRS and CDR2 YFSETQ. CDR3 in DNA: TGCGCCAGCAGCGACGGACTAGCGGTCTACGAGCAGTACTTC. Encoded protein: CASSDGLAVYEQYF.

V gene TRBV5-1 combines with J gene TRBJ1-2; D might be TRBD1 (6 bases). V was shortened by 4 bases and J by 8 bases, with 15 bases between the two germline ends. Germline V gene sequence: CDR1 SGHRS, CDR2 YFSETQ. The CDR3 has 13 amino acids. The CDR3 bases are TGCGCCAGCAGCCCGGGGAGGGGGGAAGGCTACACCTTC. Amino acid sequence: CASSPGRGEGYTF.

As for this clone: One junction end does not reproduce the germline sequence, and a read error may be involved. This chain connects TRBV6-5 to TRBJ1-1; TRBD1 is a possible D gene (5 bases). Germline CDR1 reads MNHEY; CDR2 reads SVGAGI. This CDR3 contains 14 residues. This CDR3 reads CASSYSGGNAEAFF. In DNA, the CDR3 is TGTGCCAGCAGTTACTCGGGGGGGAACGCTGAAGCTTTCTTT.

The chain uses TRBV3-1 (or the pseudogene TRBV3-2) and TRBJ1-1; tentatively, D is TRBD1 (6 bases). Germline V gene data show CDR1 as LGHDT and CDR2 as YNNKEL (reference sequence). The CDR3 extends over 15 amino acids. Deletions cut 4 bases from V and 3 bases from J, with 15 bases between. CDR3 DNA sequence: TGTGCCAGCAGCCCCGTAGCAGGGGACCACACTGAAGCTTTCTTT. Its translation: CASSPVAGDHTEAFF.

This clone was seen a handful of times. V usage is TRBV27 and J usage is TRBJ1-1; D ambiguous. The V end was cut by 4 bases, the J end by 5 bases, with 8 bases between. Germline CDR1 is MNHEY and CDR2 is SMNVEV (reference sequence). This CDR3 is built from 12 residues. For the CDR3, the DNA is TGTGCCAGCAGTTCCCCGGGGACTGAAGCTTTCTTT. Amino acid sequence: CASSSPGTEAFF.

The chain has TRBV30 and TRBJ1-6; D gene uncertain. Germline assignment: CDR1 GTSNPN and CDR2 SVGIG (reference sequence). V was cut by 1 base and J by 6 bases, with 4 bases left in between. This CDR3 has 12 residues. Here the CDR3 DNA reads TGTGCCTGGAGTGGGCCTAATTCACCCCTCCACTTT. It is translated as CAWSGPNSPLHF.

The chain recombines TRBV5-1 with TRBJ2-7; TRBD1 aligns across 8 bases. The length of the CDR3 is 15 residues. Germline assignment: CDR1 SGHRS and CDR2 YFSETQ. J was trimmed by 2 bases and V by 3 bases; bases with no gene match: 7. CDR3 DNA sequence: TGCGCCAGCAGCTCGGGACAGGCTAGCCCCTACGAGCAGTACTTC. Its protein product is CASSSGQASPYEQYF. The whole variable domain, remainder taken from reference TRBV5-1 and TRBJ2-7, is KAGVTQTPRYLIKTRGQQVTLSCSPISGHRSVSWYQQTPGQGLQFLFEYFSETQRNKGNFPGRFSGRQFSNSRSEMNVSTLELGDSALYLCASSSGQASPYEQYFGPGTRLTVT.

The chain carries TRBV19 and TRBJ1-1; D not certain. Germline CDR1 is LNHDA and CDR2 is SQIVND (reference sequence). The CDR3 has 15 amino acids. Trimming removed 2 bases from V and 1 base from J, with 11 bases in between. The CDR3 loop reads CASSITPAGNTEAFF. The CDR3 DNA is TGTGCCAGTAGTATAACCCCCGCAGGGAACACTGAAGCTTTCTTT. The whole variable domain, filled in from reference TRBV19 and TRBJ1-1, reads DGGITQSPKYLFRKEGQNVTLSCEQNLNHDAMYWYRQDPGQGLRLIYYSQIVNDFQKGDIAEGYSVSREKKESFPLTVTSAQKNPTAFYLCASSITPAGNTEAFFGQGTRLTVV.

The chain employs TRBV15 and TRBJ1-1; 8 bases are shared with TRBD1. Looked up from germline, CDR1 is LNHNV and CDR2 is YYDKDF (reference sequence). The CDR3 consists of 15 residues. J lost 6 bases, V lost 0 bases, and 6 bases had no gene match. The CDR3 here is CATSRDRAGGSEAFF. CDR3 nucleotides: TGTGCCACCAGCAGAGATCGGGCAGGGGGCTCTGAAGCTTTCTTT.

This chain joins TRBV30 and TRBJ2-7, with 9 bases matching TRBD1. The CDR3 contains 14 residues. CDR1 is GTSNPN, CDR2 SVGIG, per germline (reference sequence). Trimming took 0 bases from V and 2 from J; bases not matched to a gene: 2. The CDR3 region has the DNA TGTGCCTGGAGTGTCGGACAGGGGCCCTACGAGCAGTACTTC. Its translation: CAWSVGQGPYEQYF.

The chain links TRBV7-9 to TRBJ1-1; D gene unclear. V was cut by 7 bases and J by 9 bases, with 15 bases left in between. This CDR3 contains 12 residues. The V gene's germline CDR1 is SEHNR and CDR2 FQNEAQ (reference sequence). CDR3 DNA: TGTGCCAGCACCCGTGGAGAACCGAAAGCTTTCTTT. This encodes CASTRGEPKAFF.

CDR3 protein: CASSLDRGQGYTF. CDR3 DNA: TGTGCCAGCAGCCTCGACAGGGGGCAGGGCTACACCTTC. The gene calls are TRBV6-5 and TRBJ1-2; 10 positions match TRBD1. Trimming removed 6 bases from V and 8 bases from J; junction bases left unmatched: 6. Per the germline V gene, CDR1 is MNHEY and CDR2 is SVGAGI. CDR3 length equals 13 residues.

The chain employs TRBV9 and TRBJ2-3; the D gene is possibly TRBD1 (6 bases). Trimming removed 3 bases at V and 5 bases at J, with 13 bases between. This CDR3 has 14 residues. Looked up from germline, CDR1 is SGDLS and CDR2 is YYNGEE. Written as DNA, the CDR3 is TGTGCCAGCAGCGACGGAAGAGGGGGAGATACGCAGTATTTT. Its protein product is CASSDGRGGDTQYF.

In its sample, this clone was seen a few times. The chain is built from TRBV3-1 (or the pseudogene TRBV3-2) and TRBJ2-7, with 7 bases identical to TRBD2. V was pared by 3 bases and J by 4 bases, with 6 bases of the junction left unmatched. The CDR3 is 14 residues long. Germline CDR1 reads LGHDT; CDR2 reads YNNKEL (reference sequence). Here the CDR3 reads CASSQVGGKYEQYF. The CDR3 region has the DNA TGTGCCAGCAGCCAGGTCGGGGGGAAGTACGAGCAGTACTTC.

This clone was observed once. The rearrangement joins TRBV20-1 to TRBJ2-1; no clear D. V shed 0 bases and J shed 9 bases, with 6 bases lying between them. Germline loops: CDR1 DFQATT, CDR2 SNEGSKA (reference sequence). The CDR3 is 11 amino acids. For the CDR3, the DNA is TGCAGTGCTAGAGATGGGCGTGAGCAGTTCTTC. It specifies CSARDGREQFF.